This T cell receptor beta chain was sequenced for a study of siplizumab effects on memory and regulatory T cells. General study results and limits: Memory cells seemed less diverse than naive T cells, which seemed major alloresponse contributors.

A note on this clone: The antigen remains undetermined.

CDR1 SGHVS and CDR2 FQNEAQ come from the germline V gene. The CDR3 covers 15 residues. V was shortened by 5 bases and J by 7 bases, with 15 bases between the two germline ends. TCRdb keeps only in-frame clones here, not all; method: immunoSEQ multiplex PCR. This sample has about 110,000 clones, with about 90% found just once. Material: Tregs sorted from blood. The V call is TRBV7-8, the J call TRBJ1-6; D is perhaps TRBD1 (5 bases). The sequence was obtained from a human donor in good health. The CDR3 sequence is CASSQQQGHNSPLHF. The DNA for the CDR3 is TGTGCCAGCAGCCAGCAGCAGGGCCACAATTCACCCCTCCACTTT.